The 12 T cell receptor beta chains below come from one sample, sequenced in a study of Ad26.COV2.S vaccination and SARS-CoV-2 variants. Treatment denoted: around 19 received Ad26.COV2.S at low or high dose, single or two shots; a few received placebo; per-sample allocation not given. At day 63 after the first vaccine or placebo injection, samples were drawn. This table comes from immunoSEQ multiplex PCR, and its TCRdb copy is limited to in-frame clones, with some not included. The repertoire holds about 440,000 clones, with about 90% as singletons. Sequencing used peripheral blood, obtained in a trial of Ad26.COV2.S vaccine versus placebo. These receptors all stem from a person aged 18 to 65 who received the Ad26.COV2.S COVID-19 vaccine or a placebo.

V is TRBV5-1 and J is TRBJ2-3; D is unclear. Per the germline V gene, CDR1 is SGHRS and CDR2 is YFSETQ. This CDR3 has 12 residues. V was trimmed by 3 bases and J by 0 bases, leaving 2 bases between them. CDR3 in DNA: TGCGCCAGCAGCTCAAGCACAGATACGCAGTATTTT. Translating it yields CASSSSTDTQYF. The variable domain in full, completed from reference TRBV5-1 and TRBJ2-3, reads KAGVTQTPRYLIKTRGQQVTLSCSPISGHRSVSWYQQTPGQGLQFLFEYFSETQRNKGNFPGRFSGRQFSNSRSEMNVSTLELGDSALYLCASSSSTDTQYFGPGTRLTVL.

The chain joins TRBV5-4 to TRBJ1-3; 9 nucleotides align to TRBD1. With 3 bases clipped from V and 6 bases from J, the junction kept 1 base outside the gene matches. Per germline, CDR1 SGHNT and CDR2 YYREEE (reference sequence). CDR3 size: 13 residues. Here the CDR3 DNA reads TGTGCCAGCAGCTGGACAGGGGAAAACACCATATATTTT. Translating gives CASSWTGENTIYF.

V is TRBV18 and J is TRBJ1-4; D uncertain. Germline V lookup: CDR1 KGHSH, CDR2 LQKENI. The length of the CDR3 is 13 residues. V was shortened by 4 bases and J by 3 bases, with 6 bases between the two germline ends. The CDR3 loop is CASSLTPNEKLFF. For the CDR3, the DNA is TGTGCCAGCTCACTTACACCTAATGAAAAACTGTTTTTT.

The sample holds one count of this clone. V usage is TRBV20-1 and J usage is TRBJ2-3, with 7 bases fitting TRBD2. This CDR3 has 16 residues. CDR1 DFQATT and CDR2 SNEGSKA come from the germline V gene (reference sequence). J gave up 3 bases and V 3 bases, and 12 bases lay outside the gene matches. CDR3 residues: CSASGREGLRTDTQYF. CDR3 in DNA: TGCAGTGCTAGTGGCAGGGAGGGCCTCAGGACAGATACGCAGTATTTT.

The CDR3 DNA reads as TGTGCCAGCAGTCAGGGTCTTAATCCGACCCAGCATTTT. Its translation: CASSQGLNPTQHF. This chain joins TRBV2 and TRBJ1-5; perhaps TRBD1 as D (5 bases). V lost 5 bases and J 11 bases, leaving 16 bases between the germline ends. Germline V lookup: CDR1 SNHLY, CDR2 FYNNEI. CDR3 length: 13 amino acids.

J is TRBJ2-3 and V is TRBV29-1, with D possibly TRBD1 on 6 matching bases. This CDR3 region has 15 residues. The V and J ends lost 2 bases and 3 bases respectively, with 15 bases between them. Germline V gene data show CDR1 as SQVTM and CDR2 as ANQGSEA. The CDR3 sequence is CSVEYLQRGTDTQYF. CDR3 bases: TGCAGCGTTGAATACCTTCAGAGGGGGACAGATACGCAGTATTTT.

This sequence joins TRBV28 and TRBJ2-7; D may be TRBD2 (5 bases). V was pared by 6 bases and J by 3 bases, with 9 bases between. Germline V gives CDR1 MDHEN, CDR2 SYDVKM. The CDR3 is 12 amino acids. CDR3 amino acids: CASSSGNYEQYF. The CDR3 DNA sequence: TGTGCCAGCAGCTCCGGGAACTACGAGCAGTACTTC.

This clone was counted a few times. This chain connects TRBV5-4 to TRBJ2-7; 7 bases match TRBD2. CDR3 size: 13 residues. The V gene end was trimmed by 4 bases and the J gene end by 6 bases; junction bases not matched to a gene: 7. CDR1 and CDR2 from the germline V gene are SGHNT and YYREEE (reference sequence). The CDR3 is CASSRVAGREQYF. The DNA of the CDR3 is TGTGCCAGCAGCCGTGTAGCGGGCCGCGAGCAGTACTTC.

The chain combines TRBV5-1 with TRBJ2-1; no reliable D call. This CDR3 contains 15 residues. CDR1 and CDR2 (germline): SGHRS, YFSETQ. V was pared by 0 bases and J by 0 bases, with 7 bases between. As DNA, the CDR3 is TGCGCCAGCAGCTTGGTTGCAGGCTCCTACAATGAGCAGTTCTTC. Residues: CASSLVAGSYNEQFF.

The V call is TRBV11-2, the J call TRBJ1-2, with 7 positions matching TRBD1. Germline assignment: CDR1 SGHAT and CDR2 FQNNGV. This CDR3 is 13 amino acids long. The V and J ends lost 5 bases and 4 bases, in that order; junction bases with no gene match: 4. CDR3 sequence (DNA): TGTGCCAGCAGCCACAGGGGCAGCTATGGCTACACCTTC. Translation: CASSHRGSYGYTF.

This chain uses TRBV25-1 with TRBJ2-3; perhaps TRBD1 as D (6 bases). CDR1 is MGHDK and CDR2 is SYGVNS in the germline V gene. Trimming took 3 bases from V and 4 from J, leaving 17 bases between them. CDR3 size: 16 residues. CDR3 nucleotide sequence: TGTGCCAGCAGTGATGCCGAGGGGGTGTTGTCAGATACGCAGTATTTT. This sequence encodes CASSDAEGVLSDTQYF.

The V gene is TRBV18, the J gene TRBJ2-1, with D possibly TRBD1 on 5 matching bases. The germline V gene has CDR1 KGHSH and CDR2 LQKENI. The CDR3 spans 15 residues. Trimming removed 4 bases at V and 2 bases at J, with 12 bases between. CDR3 nucleotides: TGTGCCAGCTCACTAAAAACAGGACCCTACAATGAGCAGTTCTTC. Translation: CASSLKTGPYNEQFF.